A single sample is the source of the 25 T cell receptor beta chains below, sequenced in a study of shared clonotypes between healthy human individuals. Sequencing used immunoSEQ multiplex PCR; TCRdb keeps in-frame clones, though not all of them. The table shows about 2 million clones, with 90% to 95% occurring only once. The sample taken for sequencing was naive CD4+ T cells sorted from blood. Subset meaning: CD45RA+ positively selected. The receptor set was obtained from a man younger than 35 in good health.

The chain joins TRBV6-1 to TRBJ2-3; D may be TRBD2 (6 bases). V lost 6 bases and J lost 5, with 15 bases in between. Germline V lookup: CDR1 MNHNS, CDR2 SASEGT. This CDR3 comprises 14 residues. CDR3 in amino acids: CASSAGTLGDTQYF. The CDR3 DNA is TGTGCCAGCAGCGCCGGGACTTTAGGAGATACGCAGTATTTT.

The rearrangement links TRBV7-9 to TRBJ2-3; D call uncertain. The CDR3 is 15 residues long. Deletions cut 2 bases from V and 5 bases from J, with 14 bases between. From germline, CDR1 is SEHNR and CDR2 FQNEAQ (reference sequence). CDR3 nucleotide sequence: TGTGCCAGCAGCTTAACCCAACTCCCGTTAGATACGCAGTATTTT. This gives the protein CASSLTQLPLDTQYF.

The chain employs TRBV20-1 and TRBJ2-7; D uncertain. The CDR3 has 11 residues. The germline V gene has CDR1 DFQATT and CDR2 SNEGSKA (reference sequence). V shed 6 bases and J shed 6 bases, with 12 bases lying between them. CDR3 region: CSARWGAEQYF. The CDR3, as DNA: TGCAGTGCAAGATGGGGTGCCGAGCAGTACTTC.

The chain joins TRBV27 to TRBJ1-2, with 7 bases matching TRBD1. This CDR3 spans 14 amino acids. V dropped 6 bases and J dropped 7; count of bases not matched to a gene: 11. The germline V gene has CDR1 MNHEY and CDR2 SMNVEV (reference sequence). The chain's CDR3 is CASSHRDSHFGYTF. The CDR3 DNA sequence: TGTGCCAGCAGCCACAGGGACAGTCACTTTGGCTACACCTTC.

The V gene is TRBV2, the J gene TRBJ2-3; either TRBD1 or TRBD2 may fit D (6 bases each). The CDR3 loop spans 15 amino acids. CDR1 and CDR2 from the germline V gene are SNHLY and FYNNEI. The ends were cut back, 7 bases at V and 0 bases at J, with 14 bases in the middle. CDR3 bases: TGTGCCAGCACTCCGCGGAGGGGGAGCACAGATACGCAGTATTTT. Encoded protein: CASTPRRGSTDTQYF. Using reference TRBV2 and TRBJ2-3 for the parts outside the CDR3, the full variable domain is EPEVTQTPSHQVTQMGQEVILRCVPISNHLYFYWYRQILGQKVEFLVSFYNNEISEKSEIFDDQFSVERPDGSNFTLKIRSTKLEDSAMYFCASTPRRGSTDTQYFGPGTRLTVL.

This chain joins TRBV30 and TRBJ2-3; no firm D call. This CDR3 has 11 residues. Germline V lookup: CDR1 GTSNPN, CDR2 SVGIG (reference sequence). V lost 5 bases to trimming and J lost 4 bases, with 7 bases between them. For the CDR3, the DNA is TGTGCCTGGGGACCGTCAGATACGCAGTATTTT. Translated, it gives CAWGPSDTQYF.

As DNA, the CDR3 is TGTGCCAGCTCACAGGTTCCGCTCTACGAGCAGTACTTC. Translation: CASSQVPLYEQYF. The chain couples TRBV18 to TRBJ2-7; no clear D gene. CDR3 length: 13 amino acids. V lost 4 bases and J lost 3, with 10 bases in between. CDR1 and CDR2 from the germline V gene are KGHSH and LQKENI.

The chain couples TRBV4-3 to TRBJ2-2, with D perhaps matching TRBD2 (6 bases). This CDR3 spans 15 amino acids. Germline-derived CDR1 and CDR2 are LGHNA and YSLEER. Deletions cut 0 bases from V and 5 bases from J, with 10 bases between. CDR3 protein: CASSQDPAGTGELFF. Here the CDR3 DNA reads TGCGCCAGCAGCCAAGATCCTGCGGGGACCGGGGAGCTGTTTTTT.

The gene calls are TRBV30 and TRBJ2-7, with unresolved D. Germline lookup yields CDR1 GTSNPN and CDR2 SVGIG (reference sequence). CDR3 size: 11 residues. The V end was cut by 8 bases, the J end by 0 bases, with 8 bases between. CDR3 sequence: CATVSSYEQYF. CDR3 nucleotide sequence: TGTGCCACGGTGAGCTCCTACGAGCAGTACTTC.

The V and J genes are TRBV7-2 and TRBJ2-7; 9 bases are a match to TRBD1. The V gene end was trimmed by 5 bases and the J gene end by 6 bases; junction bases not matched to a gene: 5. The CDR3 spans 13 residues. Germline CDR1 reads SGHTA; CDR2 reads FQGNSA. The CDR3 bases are TGTGCCAGCAGCGGACGGACAGGGGCCGAGCAGTACTTC. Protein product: CASSGRTGAEQYF.

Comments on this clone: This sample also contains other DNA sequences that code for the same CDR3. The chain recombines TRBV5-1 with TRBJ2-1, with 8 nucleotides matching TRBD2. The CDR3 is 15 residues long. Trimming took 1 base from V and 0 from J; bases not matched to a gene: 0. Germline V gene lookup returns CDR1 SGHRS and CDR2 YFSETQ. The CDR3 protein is CASSLTSGSYNEQFF. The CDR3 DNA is TGCGCCAGCAGCTTGACTAGCGGCTCCTACAATGAGCAGTTCTTC. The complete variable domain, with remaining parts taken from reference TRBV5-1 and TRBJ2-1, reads KAGVTQTPRYLIKTRGQQVTLSCSPISGHRSVSWYQQTPGQGLQFLFEYFSETQRNKGNFPGRFSGRQFSNSRSEMNVSTLELGDSALYLCASSLTSGSYNEQFFGPGTRLTVL.

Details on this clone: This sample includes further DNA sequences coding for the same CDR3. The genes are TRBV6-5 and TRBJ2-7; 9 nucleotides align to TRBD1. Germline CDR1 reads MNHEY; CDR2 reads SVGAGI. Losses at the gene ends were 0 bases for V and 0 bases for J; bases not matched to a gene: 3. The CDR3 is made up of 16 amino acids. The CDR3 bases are TGTGCCAGCAGTTACTCGGGGACAGGGAACTCCTACGAGCAGTACTTC. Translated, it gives CASSYSGTGNSYEQYF.

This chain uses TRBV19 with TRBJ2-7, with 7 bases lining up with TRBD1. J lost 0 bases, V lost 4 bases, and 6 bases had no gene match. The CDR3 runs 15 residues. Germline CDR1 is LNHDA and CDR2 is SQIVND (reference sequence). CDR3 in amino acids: CASSRGTAISYEQYF. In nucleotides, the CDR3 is TGTGCCAGTAGTAGAGGGACAGCAATCTCCTACGAGCAGTACTTC.

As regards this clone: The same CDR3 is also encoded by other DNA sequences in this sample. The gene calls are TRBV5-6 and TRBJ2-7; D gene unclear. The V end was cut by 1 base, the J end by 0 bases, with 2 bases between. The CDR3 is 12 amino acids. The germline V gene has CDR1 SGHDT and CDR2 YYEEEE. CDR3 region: CASSLSSYEQYF. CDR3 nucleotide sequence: TGTGCCAGCAGCTTGAGCTCCTACGAGCAGTACTTC.

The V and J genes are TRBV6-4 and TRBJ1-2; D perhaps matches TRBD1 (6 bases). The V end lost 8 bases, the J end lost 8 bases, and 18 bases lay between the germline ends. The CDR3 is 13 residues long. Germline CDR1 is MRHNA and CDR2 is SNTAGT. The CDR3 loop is CASDEQGHSGYTF. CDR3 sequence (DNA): TGTGCCAGCGACGAACAGGGCCATTCGGGCTACACCTTC.

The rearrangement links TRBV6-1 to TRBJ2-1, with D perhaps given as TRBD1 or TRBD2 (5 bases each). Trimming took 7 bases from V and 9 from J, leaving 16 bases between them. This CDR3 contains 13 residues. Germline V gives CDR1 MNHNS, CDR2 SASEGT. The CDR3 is CASNLGPTVEQFF. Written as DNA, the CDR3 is TGTGCCAGCAACTTGGGACCGACCGTTGAGCAGTTCTTC.

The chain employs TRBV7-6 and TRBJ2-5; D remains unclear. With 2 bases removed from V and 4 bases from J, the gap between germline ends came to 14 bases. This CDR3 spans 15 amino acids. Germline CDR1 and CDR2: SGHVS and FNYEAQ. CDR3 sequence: CASSLSAVRAETQYF. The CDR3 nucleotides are TGTGCCAGCAGCTTAAGCGCCGTAAGAGCAGAGACCCAGTACTTC. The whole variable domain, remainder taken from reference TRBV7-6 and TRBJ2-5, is GAGVSQSPRYKVTKRGQDVALRCDPISGHVSLYWYRQALGQGPEFLTYFNYEAQQDKSGLPNDRFSAERPEGSISTLTIQRTEQRDSAMYRCASSLSAVRAETQYFGPGTRLLVL.

The CDR3: CASSNYRAYSYEQYF. For the CDR3, the DNA is TGTGCCAGCTCTAACTACAGGGCTTATTCCTACGAGCAGTACTTC. The chain employs TRBV25-1 and TRBJ2-7; D possibly corresponds to TRBD1 (6 bases). CDR1 MGHDK and CDR2 SYGVNS come from the germline V gene. Trimming stripped 8 bases from V and 1 base from J, with 18 bases between. The CDR3 totals 15 residues.

In nucleotides, the CDR3 is TGTGCCATCGGGACGGTATCTAGCACAGATACGCAGTATTTT. Translation gives CAIGTVSSTDTQYF. The chain carries TRBV10-3 and TRBJ2-3, with D perhaps given as TRBD1 or TRBD2 (5 bases each). The CDR3 is 14 residues long. V lost 8 bases, J lost 0 bases, and 12 bases lay in between. CDR1 is ENHRY, CDR2 SYGVKD, per germline.

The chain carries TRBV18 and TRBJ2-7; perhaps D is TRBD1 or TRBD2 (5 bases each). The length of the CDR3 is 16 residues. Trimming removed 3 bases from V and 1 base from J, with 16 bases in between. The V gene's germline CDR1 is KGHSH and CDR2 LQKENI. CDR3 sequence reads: CASSPPRGGFSYEQYF. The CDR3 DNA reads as TGTGCCAGCTCACCCCCGAGGGGTGGGTTTTCCTACGAGCAGTACTTC.

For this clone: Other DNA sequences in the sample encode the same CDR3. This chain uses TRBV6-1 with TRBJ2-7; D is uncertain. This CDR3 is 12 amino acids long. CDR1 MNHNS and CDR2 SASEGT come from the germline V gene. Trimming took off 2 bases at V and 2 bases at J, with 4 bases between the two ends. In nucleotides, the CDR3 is TGTGCCAGCAGTGAAAGGGCCTACGAGCAGTACTTC. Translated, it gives CASSERAYEQYF.

The CDR3 DNA is TGTGCCAGAAGCGGTAGCGGGAGTTATACCGGGGAGCTGTTTTTT. Protein: CARSGSGSYTGELFF. V usage is TRBV5-3 and J usage is TRBJ2-2, with TRBD2 matching 9 bases. TRBV5-3 is classed as an ORF, of uncertain function. Trimming took 4 bases from V and 5 from J; bases not matched to a gene: 6. CDR3 length: 15 residues.

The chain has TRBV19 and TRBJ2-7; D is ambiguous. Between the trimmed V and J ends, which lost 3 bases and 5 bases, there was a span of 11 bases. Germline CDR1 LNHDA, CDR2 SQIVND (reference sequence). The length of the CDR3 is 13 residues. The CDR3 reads CASSIGQVHEQYF. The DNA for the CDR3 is TGTGCCAGTAGTATTGGGCAGGTCCACGAGCAGTACTTC.

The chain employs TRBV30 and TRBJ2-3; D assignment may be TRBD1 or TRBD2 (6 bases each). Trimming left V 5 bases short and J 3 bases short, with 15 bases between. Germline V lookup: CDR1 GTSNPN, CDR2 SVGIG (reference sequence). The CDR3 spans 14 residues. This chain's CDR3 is CAWGGTRKTDTQYF. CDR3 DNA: TGTGCCTGGGGGGGGACAAGAAAGACAGATACGCAGTATTTT.

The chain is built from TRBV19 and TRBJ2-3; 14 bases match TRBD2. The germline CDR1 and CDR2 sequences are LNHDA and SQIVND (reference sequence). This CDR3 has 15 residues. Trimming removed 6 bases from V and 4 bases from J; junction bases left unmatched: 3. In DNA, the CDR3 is TGTGCCAGTAGAGAGACTAGCGGGAGGGCAGATACGCAGTATTTT. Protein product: CASRETSGRADTQYF.